One sample yielded the 31 T cell receptor beta chains listed below, sequenced in a study of blood T cells in healthy people across ages. A J-beta primer mix and a sample-barcoded 5' primer were used in a second PCR of roughly 7 to 12 cycles. TCRdb re-derived calls from the 5' RACE reads in MiXCR, one entry per CDR3 protein. The data hold roughly 800,000 distinct CDR3 sequences, with over 45% observed a single time. Sequences were obtained from blood. The receptors come from a man aged 30 to 45 in good health.

There are a few counts of this clonotype. The chain employs TRBV7-2 and TRBJ2-1; no clear D. V lost 0 bases to trimming and J lost 2 bases, with 11 bases between them. From germline, CDR1 is SGHTA and CDR2 FQGNSA. The CDR3 sequence is 16 residues long. Here the CDR3 DNA reads TGTGCCAGCAGCTTAGCGCCGGTCGGAACCTACAATGAGCAGTTCTTC. As protein: CASSLAPVGTYNEQFF.

The gene calls are TRBV9 and TRBJ2-1; TRBD2 aligns across 13 bases. Germline loops: CDR1 SGDLS, CDR2 YYNGEE. The CDR3 loop spans 20 amino acids. V shed 4 bases and J 4 bases; nucleotides not matched to a gene: 17. In DNA, the CDR3 is TGTGCCAGCAGCCTACGGACTAGCGGGAGTTTCTCCACCGAATACAATGAGCAGTTCTTC. Amino acids: CASSLRTSGSFSTEYNEQFF.

This clonotype has only a few counts. For the CDR3, the DNA is TGTGCCAGCAGCTCGGAGGTTGGGACCCAGTACTTC. Protein: CASSSEVGTQYF. This rearrangement joins TRBV7-9 to TRBJ2-5; weak D call: TRBD2 (5 bases). CDR1 is SEHNR, CDR2 FQNEAQ, per germline (reference sequence). V shed 4 bases and J shed 7 bases, with 10 bases lying between them. CDR3 size: 12 residues.

This rearrangement joins TRBV29-1 to TRBJ2-2, with D unclear. The germline V gene has CDR1 SQVTM and CDR2 ANQGSEA. Trimming removed 0 bases at V and 6 bases at J, with 8 bases between. The CDR3 has 13 amino acids. CDR3: CSVEDGRSGELFF. The CDR3 coding sequence is TGCAGCGTTGAAGATGGCCGGTCCGGGGAGCTGTTTTTT.

This clonotype was counted between two and nine times. The chain employs TRBV20-1 and TRBJ1-5; weak D call: TRBD1 (5 bases). V lost 1 base and J lost 5, with 18 bases in between. Germline V gene data show CDR1 as DFQATT and CDR2 as SNEGSKA (reference sequence). The CDR3 is 16 amino acids. This CDR3 reads CSARGWTGGFDQPQHF. For the CDR3, the DNA is TGCAGTGCTAGAGGCTGGACCGGGGGGTTCGATCAGCCCCAGCATTTT.

This clonotype was seen only a few times. The rearrangement joins TRBV5-1 to TRBJ2-1; 10 bases fit TRBD1. CDR3 length: 13 residues. The J segment lost 7 bases and the V segment lost 4 bases, leaving 2 bases of the junction unmatched. Germline V CDR1 and CDR2: SGHRS, YFSETQ. The CDR3 here is CASSPGQGNEQFF. The CDR3 DNA reads TGCGCCAGCAGCCCGGGACAGGGGAATGAGCAGTTCTTC.

The chain has TRBV20-1 and TRBJ2-7; 8 bases align to TRBD1. The V segment lost 1 base and the J segment 2 bases; nucleotides outside the gene matches: 4. This CDR3 contains 14 residues. CDR1 and CDR2 (germline): DFQATT, SNEGSKA (reference sequence). CDR3 residues: CSARGTGWTYEQYF. The CDR3 region has the DNA TGCAGTGCTAGAGGGACAGGGTGGACCTACGAGCAGTACTTC.

In this sample, this clonotype turned up once. The genes are TRBV7-2 and TRBJ2-5; tentatively, D is TRBD2 (6 bases). The J call may be mistaken, given a closer DNA end match to TRBJ2-1. The V gene's germline CDR1 is SGHTA and CDR2 FQGNSA. This CDR3 contains 14 residues. CDR3 DNA sequence: TGTGCCAGCAGCTTACGACTAGTTCAAGAGACCCAGTTCTTC. Protein: CASSLRLVQETQFF.

The chain has TRBV24-1 and TRBJ2-1; 9 bases agree with TRBD2. Germline CDR1 and CDR2: KGHDR and SFDVKD. J was trimmed by 0 bases and V by 4 bases; bases with no gene match: 3. CDR3 length: 16 amino acids. CDR3 coding DNA: TGTGCCACCAGTGACTATAGCGGGAGCTCCTACAATGAGCAGTTCTTC. As protein: CATSDYSGSSYNEQFF.

The chain employs TRBV6-1 and TRBJ2-4; 12 nucleotides align to TRBD2. The CDR3 loop spans 17 amino acids. Per the germline V gene, CDR1 is MNHNS and CDR2 is SASEGT. With 2 bases clipped from V and 3 bases from J, the junction kept 5 bases outside the gene matches. In DNA, the CDR3 is TGTGCCAGCAGTGAACCAGGACTAGCGGGAATCAAAAACATTCAGTACTTC. As protein: CASSEPGLAGIKNIQYF.

The V gene is TRBV2, the J gene TRBJ2-2; tentative D call: TRBD1 (6 bases). The germline gives CDR1 SNHLY, CDR2 FYNNEI. CDR3 size: 13 residues. V lost 1 base and J lost 8, with 8 bases in between. The CDR3 nucleotides read TGTGCCAGCAGTGAAGGGGGGCGTGGGGAGCTGTTTTTT. It yields the protein CASSEGGRGELFF.

The V gene is TRBV15, the J gene TRBJ2-7; D is ambiguous. The germline gives CDR1 LNHNV, CDR2 YYDKDF (reference sequence). Trimming pared 0 bases from V and 2 bases from J, leaving 8 bases between. This CDR3 is 14 amino acids long. CDR3 sequence: CATSRDHGAYEQYF. CDR3 coding DNA: TGTGCCACCAGCAGAGATCATGGGGCCTACGAGCAGTACTTC.

The rearrangement uses TRBV6-1 and TRBJ2-5; TRBD1 is a possible D gene (6 bases). The J call is doubtful: the DNA matches TRBJ2-7 better. This CDR3 spans 13 amino acids. Germline CDR1 and CDR2: MNHNS and SASEGT. CDR3 DNA sequence: TGTGCCAGCAGTCACAGGGCGGCCGGCGAGCAGTACTTC. Translating it yields CASSHRAAGEQYF.

V and J are TRBV6-6 and TRBJ2-1, with 9 bases matching TRBD2. The CDR3 extends over 17 amino acids. Germline trimming cut 2 bases from V and 5 bases from J; bases unmatched to any gene: 10. CDR1 and CDR2 from the germline V gene are MNHNY and SVGAGI (reference sequence). CDR3 residues: CASSYTGRLAGNNEQFF. The CDR3 nucleotides are TGTGCCAGCAGTTACACCGGTCGGCTAGCGGGAAACAATGAGCAGTTCTTC.

The chain is built from TRBV7-2 and TRBJ2-2; D not resolved. This CDR3 contains 14 residues. Germline assignment: CDR1 SGHTA and CDR2 FQGNSA. Trimming left V 8 bases short and J 1 base short, with 11 bases between. CDR3 nucleotides: TGTGCCAGCGGTTTGGTAGGGAACACCGGGGAGCTGTTTTTT. Translation: CASGLVGNTGELFF.

This sequence joins TRBV29-1 and TRBJ1-1; no clear D. The CDR3 sequence is 8 residues long. V dropped 4 bases and J dropped 9 bases, with 3 bases sitting between them. Germline CDR1 reads SQVTM; CDR2 reads ANQGSEA. This CDR3 reads CSVGQAFF. CDR3 DNA sequence: TGCAGCGTTGGCCAAGCTTTCTTT.

This clonotype was recorded a few times. The chain couples TRBV11-2 to TRBJ2-7, with 8 bases aligning to TRBD2. V lost 4 bases, J lost 3 bases, and 8 bases stayed unmatched. This CDR3 has 15 residues. CDR1 and CDR2 from the germline V gene are SGHAT and FQNNGV. The CDR3 bases are TGTGCCAGCAGCTCGGCCGGGACTAGTCACTACGAGCAGTACTTC. It yields the protein CASSSAGTSHYEQYF.

This chain connects TRBV7-9 to TRBJ1-2; 7 positions agree with TRBD1. The CDR3 spans 14 residues. V dropped 1 base and J dropped 4; count of bases not matched to a gene: 3. The germline CDR1 and CDR2 sequences are SEHNR and FQNEAQ (reference sequence). CDR3 sequence (DNA): TGTGCCAGCAGCTTAGTAACAGGGGCCTATGGCTACACCTTC. Amino acids: CASSLVTGAYGYTF.

The rearrangement joins TRBV20-1 to TRBJ2-7; D not certain. CDR3 length: 13 amino acids. The V gene's germline CDR1 is DFQATT and CDR2 SNEGSKA (reference sequence). Trimming removed 6 bases at V and 2 bases at J, with 14 bases between. The CDR3 coding sequence is TGCAGTGCAAATTACGGGTCAACCTACGAGCAGTACTTC. Translation: CSANYGSTYEQYF.

The V gene is TRBV6-5, the J gene TRBJ2-1, with D possibly TRBD2 on 7 matching bases. There are 17 residues in the CDR3. The V end lost 0 bases, the J end lost 4 bases, and 16 bases lay between the germline ends. CDR1 is MNHEY, CDR2 SVGAGI, per germline. The CDR3 DNA follows: TGTGCCAGCAGTTACTCGCGGGGGCCTGAAGCGTACAATGAGCAGTTCTTC. Translating it yields CASSYSRGPEAYNEQFF.

This chain connects TRBV6-7 to TRBJ2-3, with 10 bases lining up with TRBD2. TRBV6-7 is designated an ORF whose function remains uncertain. V lost 4 bases to trimming and J lost 4 bases; unmatched junction nucleotides: 5. This CDR3 contains 15 residues. The CDR3 loop reads CASSSPLAGADTQYF. The CDR3 DNA follows: TGTGCCAGCAGTTCCCCCCTAGCGGGGGCAGATACGCAGTATTTT.

V and J are TRBV19 and TRBJ2-7; perhaps TRBD2 as D (5 bases). The CDR3 runs 13 residues. Deletions cut 3 bases from V and 2 bases from J, with 8 bases between. Germline-derived CDR1 and CDR2 are LNHDA and SQIVND (reference sequence). This chain's CDR3 is CASSMAGTYEQYF. CDR3 nucleotides: TGTGCCAGTAGTATGGCCGGGACCTACGAGCAGTACTTC.

This chain joins TRBV12-3 or TRBV12-4 and TRBJ2-7; TRBD2 matches at 12 bases. The J call may be in error: the DNA end matches TRBJ2-5 better. This CDR3 contains 15 residues. In DNA form, the CDR3 reads TGTGCCAGCAGTCCCGCACTAGCGGGGGGTCGGACCCAGTACTTC. This translates into CASSPALAGGRTQYF.

This chain uses TRBV7-3 with TRBJ2-1; D is unclear. CDR1 is SGHTA and CDR2 is FQGTGA in the germline V gene. The V end lost 1 base, the J end lost 6 bases, and 13 bases lay between the germline ends. This CDR3 comprises 15 residues. Here the CDR3 DNA reads TGTGCCAGCAGCTTAATTAGGACGGGCTTCAATGAGCAGTTCTTC. It specifies CASSLIRTGFNEQFF.

The rearrangement links TRBV28 to TRBJ2-5; a weak D match, TRBD1 (5 bases). The germline gives CDR1 MDHEN, CDR2 SYDVKM. The V and J ends lost 0 bases and 4 bases respectively, with 15 bases between them. The CDR3 is 16 amino acids. CDR3 DNA sequence: TGTGCCAGCAGTTTATGGGGGCCAACTATCCCAGAGACCCAGTACTTC. Protein sequence: CASSLWGPTIPETQYF.

About this clonotype: A read error may produce the germline difference seen at one junction end. This sequence joins TRBV10-3 and TRBJ2-3, with TRBD2 identical over 8 bases. The CDR3 is made up of 16 amino acids. From germline, CDR1 is ENHRY and CDR2 SYGVKD. CDR3 in DNA: TGTACCATCAGTGATCCTGGACTAGCCGACACAGATACGCAGTATTTT. It specifies CTISDPGLADTDTQYF.

The chain joins TRBV6-4 to TRBJ2-3, with no clear D. This CDR3 spans 18 amino acids. Germline CDR1 MRHNA, CDR2 SNTAGT. V lost 2 bases to trimming and J lost 6 bases, with 24 bases between them. In DNA form, the CDR3 reads TGTGCCAGCAGTGACGAACCCGTACAGATAGTAACTTCCGATACGCAGTATTTT. Translated: CASSDEPVQIVTSDTQYF.

In this sample, this clonotype turned up many times. The gene calls are TRBV7-9 and TRBJ2-2; D gene unclear. Germline V lookup: CDR1 SEHNR, CDR2 FQNEAQ (reference sequence). This CDR3 has 12 amino acids. V lost 3 bases and J 4 bases, leaving 3 bases between the germline ends. The DNA for the CDR3 is TGTGCCAGCAGCTTCTCCACCGGGGAGCTGTTTTTT. Its protein is CASSFSTGELFF.

V and J are TRBV6-5 and TRBJ1-5; 7 nucleotides match TRBD1. Losses at the gene ends were 7 bases for V and 0 bases for J; bases not matched to a gene: 6. The CDR3 consists of 15 residues. CDR1 is MNHEY and CDR2 is SVGAGI in the germline V gene. CDR3 in DNA: TGTGCCAGCAACACGGGACAGTTTAGCAATCAGCCCCAGCATTTT. Translation: CASNTGQFSNQPQHF.

The rearrangement uses TRBV19 and TRBJ2-3, with a weak D call TRBD2 (6 bases). The CDR3 contains 13 residues. Trimming took 8 bases from V and 6 from J, leaving 15 bases between them. Looked up from germline, CDR1 is LNHDA and CDR2 is SQIVND (reference sequence). The CDR3 region is CASASVPRDTQYF. As DNA, the CDR3 is TGTGCCAGTGCTAGCGTACCCCGGGATACGCAGTATTTT.

This clonotype has more than one count but fewer than ten. The chain is built from TRBV11-1 and TRBJ1-2; D uncertain. V was pared by 6 bases and J by 4 bases, with 12 bases between. The CDR3 length is 13 residues. Germline V gene lookup returns CDR1 SGHAT and CDR2 FQDESV (reference sequence). CDR3 nucleotide sequence: TGTGCCAGCAGTGCGAATGAGGCCTATGGCTACACCTTC. Translating it yields CASSANEAYGYTF.